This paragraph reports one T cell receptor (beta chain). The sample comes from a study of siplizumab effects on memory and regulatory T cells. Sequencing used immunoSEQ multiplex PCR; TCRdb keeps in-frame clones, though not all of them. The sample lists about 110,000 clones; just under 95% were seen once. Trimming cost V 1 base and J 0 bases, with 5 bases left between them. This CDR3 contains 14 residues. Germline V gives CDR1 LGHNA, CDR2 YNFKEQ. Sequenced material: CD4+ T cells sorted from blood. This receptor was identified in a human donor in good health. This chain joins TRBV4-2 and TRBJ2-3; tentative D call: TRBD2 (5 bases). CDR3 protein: CASSQGTSTDTQYF. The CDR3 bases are TGTGCCAGCAGCCAAGGGACTAGCACAGATACGCAGTATTTT.